Shown below are 31 T cell receptor beta chains from a single sample sequenced in a study of shared clonotypes between healthy human individuals. TCRdb's copy holds only in-frame clones and misses some; the assay was immunoSEQ multiplex PCR. The profile shows 2 million or so clones, roughly 94% of them singletons. Sequenced sample: naive CD4+ T cells sorted from blood. Subset defined: CD45RA+ positively selected. The receptor source for this set is a man in his late teens or twenties in good health.

V and J are TRBV10-3 and TRBJ2-7; TRBD1 aligns across 10 bases. The length of the CDR3 is 13 residues. V shed 8 bases and J 5 bases; nucleotides not matched to a gene: 6. Germline V gives CDR1 ENHRY, CDR2 SYGVKD. As DNA, the CDR3 is TGTGCCATCGGCCGGACAGGGGGGGACGAGCAGTACTTC. Residues: CAIGRTGGDEQYF.

The chain is built from TRBV18 and TRBJ1-2; D is unresolved. Trimming cost V 2 bases and J 4 bases, with 14 bases left between them. The CDR3 extends over 15 amino acids. Looked up from germline, CDR1 is KGHSH and CDR2 is LQKENI. The CDR3 region has the DNA TGTGCCAGCTCACCAAGTGAAGGAAAAGGCTATGGCTACACCTTC. Its translation is CASSPSEGKGYGYTF.

The rearrangement joins TRBV28 to TRBJ2-2; D gene unclear. From germline, CDR1 is MDHEN and CDR2 SYDVKM. Between the trimmed V and J ends, which lost 5 bases and 6 bases, there was a span of 13 bases. The CDR3 runs 14 residues. The CDR3 loop is CASSIKRVSGELFF. DNA of the CDR3: TGTGCCAGCAGTATTAAAAGGGTATCCGGGGAGCTGTTTTTT.

This clone is a singleton in its sample. Other DNA sequences in this sample translate to the same CDR3. The rearrangement joins TRBV7-2 to TRBJ2-2, with D perhaps matching TRBD1 or TRBD2 (6 bases each). Between the trimmed V and J ends, which lost 5 bases and 5 bases, there was a span of 12 bases. The CDR3 is made up of 14 amino acids. Germline V gene lookup returns CDR1 SGHTA and CDR2 FQGNSA. CDR3 region: CASSLTGATGELFF. For the CDR3, the DNA is TGTGCCAGCAGCCTGACGGGGGCGACCGGGGAGCTGTTTTTT.

V gene TRBV11-2 combines with J gene TRBJ1-4; D is unclear. Trimming removed 1 base from V and 4 bases from J, with 7 bases in between. The CDR3 is made up of 14 amino acids. In germline, CDR1 is SGHAT, CDR2 FQNNGV. CDR3 coding DNA: TGTGCCAGCAGCTTAGGGGAATTTAATGAAAAACTGTTTTTT. Translated, it gives CASSLGEFNEKLFF. Drawing the rest from reference TRBV11-2 and TRBJ1-4, the complete variable domain is EAGVAQSPRYKIIEKRQSVAFWCNPISGHATLYWYQQILGQGPKLLIQFQNNGVVDDSQLPKDRFSAERLKGVDSTLKIQPAKLEDSAVYLCASSLGEFNEKLFFGSGTQLSVL.

The chain uses TRBV4-1 and TRBJ2-3, with TRBD2 matching over 7 bases. Germline lookup yields CDR1 MGHRA and CDR2 YSYEKL. V lost 2 bases to trimming and J lost 0 bases; unmatched junction nucleotides: 8. This CDR3 is built from 17 residues. The CDR3 loop is CASSQSRTSVSTDTQYF. The CDR3 nucleotides are TGCGCCAGCAGCCAATCCCGAACTAGCGTCAGCACAGATACGCAGTATTTT.

As DNA, the CDR3 is TGTGCCAGCAGTTTATTTGGCCGTGGCTCCCAAGAGACCCAGTACTTC. It is translated as CASSLFGRGSQETQYF. The chain couples TRBV28 to TRBJ2-5; D is uncertain. This CDR3 is 16 amino acids long. The V end was cut by 1 base, the J end by 1 base, with 13 bases between. Germline CDR1 is MDHEN and CDR2 is SYDVKM. The entire variable domain, with the rest obtained from reference TRBV28 and TRBJ2-5, is as follows: DVKVTQSSRYLVKRTGEKVFLECVQDMDHENMFWYRQDPGLGLRLIYFSYDVKMKEKGDIPEGYSVSREKKERFSLILESASTNQTSMYLCASSLFGRGSQETQYFGPGTRLLVL.

This chain joins TRBV5-1 and TRBJ2-1; D is uncertain. Trimming cost V 5 bases and J 1 base, with 13 bases left between them. Germline V CDR1 and CDR2: SGHRS, YFSETQ. There are 15 residues in the CDR3. CDR3 sequence (DNA): TGCGCCAGCAGATCCCGGACCCCGTCCTACAATGAGCAGTTCTTC. Translated: CASRSRTPSYNEQFF.

The chain has TRBV5-4 and TRBJ1-1; D not resolved. The length of the CDR3 is 14 residues. Trimming stripped 3 bases from V and 0 bases from J, with 9 bases between. Looked up from germline, CDR1 is SGHNT and CDR2 is YYREEE (reference sequence). CDR3 bases: TGTGCCAGCAGCTCGCCCCCCATGAACACTGAAGCTTTCTTT. Its translation: CASSSPPMNTEAFF.

This clone came up once. The J gene is TRBJ2-2, the V gene TRBV28, with 7 bases aligning to TRBD1. Trimming took 5 bases from V and 3 from J; bases not matched to a gene: 3. Germline CDR1 reads MDHEN; CDR2 reads SYDVKM. This CDR3 has 14 residues. The CDR3 nucleotides are TGTGCCAGCAGTGGTACAGGGGACACCGGGGAGCTGTTTTTT. This translates into CASSGTGDTGELFF. The full variable domain, its missing parts supplied by reference TRBV28 and TRBJ2-2, is DVKVTQSSRYLVKRTGEKVFLECVQDMDHENMFWYRQDPGLGLRLIYFSYDVKMKEKGDIPEGYSVSREKKERFSLILESASTNQTSMYLCASSGTGDTGELFFGEGSRLTVL.

The V call is TRBV2, the J call TRBJ2-7; 7 bases align to TRBD1. The CDR3 extends over 15 amino acids. CDR1 is SNHLY, CDR2 FYNNEI, per germline. Trimming took 1 base from V and 1 from J; bases not matched to a gene: 4. The chain's CDR3 is CASSEDRDRSYEQYF. CDR3 DNA sequence: TGTGCCAGCAGTGAAGACCGGGACAGATCCTACGAGCAGTACTTC.

This clone has at least ten counts. J is TRBJ1-3 and V is TRBV4-1, with D tentatively TRBD1 (6 bases). The CDR3 totals 15 residues. Trimming took 7 bases from V and 3 from J, leaving 16 bases between them. Germline CDR1 reads MGHRA; CDR2 reads YSYEKL. DNA for the CDR3: TGCGCCAGCACCCCGGAGGACAGAGGTGGAAACACCATATATTTT. Its protein product is CASTPEDRGGNTIYF.

V gene TRBV30 combines with J gene TRBJ1-1; no reliable D call. The CDR3 totals 13 residues. CDR1 and CDR2 from the germline V gene are GTSNPN and SVGIG (reference sequence). Trimming cost V 0 bases and J 7 bases, with 12 bases left between them. CDR3 coding DNA: TGTGCCTGGAGTGTACACTGGAGGAATGAAGCTTTCTTT. Its translation: CAWSVHWRNEAFF.

The chain links TRBV10-3 to TRBJ1-2, with TRBD1 identical over 7 bases. This CDR3 is built from 16 residues. Germline-derived CDR1 and CDR2 are ENHRY and SYGVKD. Losses at the gene ends were 3 bases for V and 4 bases for J; bases not matched to a gene: 11. The CDR3 region has the DNA TGTGCCATCAGTGATTTGGACAGGTCGGGTGCCTATGGCTACACCTTC. Translating gives CAISDLDRSGAYGYTF.

The J gene is TRBJ1-4, the V gene TRBV30; D ambiguous. The CDR3 runs to 15 residues. CDR1 and CDR2 (germline): GTSNPN, SVGIG (reference sequence). The V and J ends lost 0 bases and 7 bases respectively, with 15 bases between them. CDR3 sequence reads: CAWSVPGRMSEKLFF. CDR3 DNA: TGTGCCTGGAGTGTACCCGGGAGGATGAGTGAAAAACTGTTTTTT. Full variable domain (missing parts from reference TRBV30 and TRBJ1-4): SQTIHQWPATLVQPVGSPLSLECTVEGTSNPNLYWYRQAAGRGLQLLFYSVGIGQISSEVPQNLSASRPQDRQFILSSKKLLLSDSGFYLCAWSVPGRMSEKLFFGSGTQLSVL.

A single count supports this clone. Here the CDR3 reads CASSSGGAGSYEQYF. The CDR3 DNA is TGCGCCAGCAGCTCCGGGGGGGCTGGGTCCTACGAGCAGTACTTC. The chain links TRBV5-1 to TRBJ2-7; TRBD2 matches 8 bases. This CDR3 has 15 amino acids. CDR1 is SGHRS and CDR2 is YFSETQ in the germline V gene. Trimming at V came to 3 bases and at J to 1 base, leaving 6 bases not matched to a gene.

This clone was counted once. Other DNA sequences in this sample translate to the same CDR3. The chain uses TRBV11-2 and TRBJ2-7; D unresolved. Germline CDR1 is SGHAT and CDR2 is FQNNGV. This CDR3 has 12 residues. V was shortened by 5 bases and J by 2 bases, with 7 bases between the two germline ends. CDR3 amino acids: CASSPGPYEQYF. The CDR3, as DNA: TGTGCCAGCAGCCCCGGGCCCTACGAGCAGTACTTC.

This chain connects TRBV10-3 to TRBJ2-2; D gene ambiguous. CDR3 length: 13 residues. V lost 10 bases to trimming and J lost 3 bases, with 12 bases between them. The germline CDR1 and CDR2 sequences are ENHRY and SYGVKD. The CDR3 reads CATVGSYTGELFF. CDR3 DNA: TGTGCCACGGTGGGGTCATACACCGGGGAGCTGTTTTTT.

The chain recombines TRBV7-8 with TRBJ1-2; a weak D match, TRBD1 (6 bases). This CDR3 has 14 residues. Germline V gene data show CDR1 as SGHVS and CDR2 as FQNEAQ. V was shortened by 4 bases and J by 4 bases, with 13 bases between the two germline ends. CDR3 coding DNA: TGTGCCAGCAGCTCTTCGACAGGAGGCTATGGCTACACCTTC. The encoded protein is CASSSSTGGYGYTF.

The V call is TRBV2, the J call TRBJ2-3; D perhaps matches TRBD2 (6 bases). This CDR3 contains 17 residues. CDR1 is SNHLY, CDR2 FYNNEI, per germline. V gave up 6 bases and J gave up 0 bases, with 19 bases separating them. The CDR3 bases are TGTGCCAGCAGGGGACTCCCCTACGGATGGAGCACAGATACGCAGTATTTT. This sequence encodes CASRGLPYGWSTDTQYF.

The chain uses TRBV11-3 and TRBJ2-1; D is ambiguous. Trimming stripped 4 bases from V and 4 bases from J, with 17 bases between. The CDR3 extends over 16 amino acids. The germline gives CDR1 SGHNT, CDR2 YENEEA. The CDR3 loop is CASSYPPREWYNEQFF. The CDR3 region has the DNA TGTGCCAGCAGCTACCCCCCTAGAGAGTGGTACAATGAGCAGTTCTTC.

The CDR3 DNA is TGCGCCAGCAGTCAAGCGATGATGAGCTGTACCAGCTCCTACGAGCAGTACTTC. Protein sequence: CASSQAMMSCTSSYEQYF. The chain uses TRBV23-1 and TRBJ2-7; D is ambiguous. TRBV23-1 belongs to the ORF category, with a function that is uncertain. V was trimmed by 2 bases and J by 0 bases, leaving 20 bases between them. The CDR3 is made up of 18 amino acids.

This rearrangement joins TRBV6-1 to TRBJ2-7, with D perhaps matching TRBD2 (6 bases). Trimming stripped 6 bases from V and 0 bases from J, with 12 bases between. Germline-derived CDR1 and CDR2 are MNHNS and SASEGT. This CDR3 spans 14 amino acids. CDR3: CASSRLGSSYEQYF. The CDR3 coding sequence is TGTGCCAGCAGCAGACTAGGGAGCTCCTACGAGCAGTACTTC.

The chain is built from TRBV5-6 and TRBJ2-3, with D unresolved. The germline V and J ends were trimmed by 4 bases and 2 bases, with 17 bases remaining between them. The CDR3 spans 16 residues. The germline CDR1 and CDR2 sequences are SGHDT and YYEEEE. This CDR3 is CASSVRRTALTDTQYF. CDR3 coding DNA: TGTGCCAGCAGCGTACGAAGGACGGCGCTCACAGATACGCAGTATTTT.

This sequence joins TRBV27 and TRBJ1-2, with D uncertain. The germline gives CDR1 MNHEY, CDR2 SMNVEV (reference sequence). The CDR3 has 15 residues. Trimming took off 0 bases at V and 8 bases at J, with 16 bases between the two ends. CDR3 amino acids: CASSLSKAGFKGYTF. In DNA form, the CDR3 reads TGTGCCAGCAGTTTATCGAAGGCGGGCTTTAAGGGCTACACCTTC.

The rearrangement uses TRBV12-1 and TRBJ1-5; TRBD1 was called by the table and not checked on the DNA. TRBV12-1 is recorded as a pseudogene. This CDR3 region has 16 residues. The CDR3 sequence: CASSLPDRRYNQPQHF. In DNA, the CDR3 is TGTGCCAGCAGCCTACCGGACAGGAGATACAATCAGCCCCAGCATTTT.

DNA for the CDR3: TGTGCCTACCGGGACAGGGGAGAGACCCAGTACTTC. Encoded protein: CAYRDRGETQYF. The rearrangement links TRBV2 to TRBJ2-5; 10 bases line up with TRBD1. Germline trimming cut 11 bases from V and 4 bases from J; bases unmatched to any gene: 4. CDR1 is SNHLY and CDR2 is FYNNEI in the germline V gene. CDR3 size: 12 residues.

V and J are TRBV30 and TRBJ1-1; a possible D gene is TRBD1 (6 bases). The germline CDR1 and CDR2 sequences are GTSNPN and SVGIG (reference sequence). The CDR3 sequence is 14 residues long. V lost 0 bases and J 4 bases, leaving 12 bases between the germline ends. In DNA, the CDR3 is TGTGCCTGGAGTGTACTTGAACAGGGCACTGAAGCTTTCTTT. Translated, it gives CAWSVLEQGTEAFF.

The chain combines TRBV6-5 with TRBJ2-7; D is undetermined. Trimming pared 6 bases from V and 3 bases from J, leaving 12 bases between. The CDR3 is 13 residues long. The germline V gene has CDR1 MNHEY and CDR2 SVGAGI. The CDR3 DNA reads as TGTGCCAGCAGCCGATATAATGGCTACGAGCAGTACTTC. It encodes CASSRYNGYEQYF.

V is TRBV30 and J is TRBJ2-1; 8 bases are shared with TRBD2. The CDR3 spans 16 residues. Unmatched junction bases numbered 5, after V lost 1 base and J lost 0 bases. CDR1 is GTSNPN and CDR2 is SVGIG in the germline V gene (reference sequence). The CDR3 bases are TGTGCCTGGAGTGCAAGAGCGGGAGCCTCCTACAATGAGCAGTTCTTC. Translating it yields CAWSARAGASYNEQFF.

The V gene is TRBV5-1, the J gene TRBJ2-7; D is ambiguous. Germline V gene sequence: CDR1 SGHRS, CDR2 YFSETQ. The CDR3 length is 13 residues. With 1 base removed from V and 2 bases from J, the gap between germline ends came to 7 bases. The CDR3: CASSLYPAYEQYF. CDR3 bases: TGCGCCAGCAGCTTGTACCCAGCCTACGAGCAGTACTTC.